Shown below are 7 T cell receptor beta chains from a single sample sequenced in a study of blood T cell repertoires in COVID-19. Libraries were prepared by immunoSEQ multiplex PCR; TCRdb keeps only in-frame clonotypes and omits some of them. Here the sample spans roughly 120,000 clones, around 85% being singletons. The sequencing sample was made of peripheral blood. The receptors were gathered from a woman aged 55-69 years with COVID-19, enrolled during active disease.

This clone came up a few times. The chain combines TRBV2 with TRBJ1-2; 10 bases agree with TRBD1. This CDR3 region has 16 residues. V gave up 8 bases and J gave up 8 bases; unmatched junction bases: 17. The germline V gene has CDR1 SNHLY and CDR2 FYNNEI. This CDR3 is CASAPGTGAFQNGYTF. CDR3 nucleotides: TGTGCCAGCGCGCCCGGGACAGGGGCCTTCCAAAACGGCTACACCTTC. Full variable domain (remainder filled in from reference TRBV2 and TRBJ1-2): EPEVTQTPSHQVTQMGQEVILRCVPISNHLYFYWYRQILGQKVEFLVSFYNNEISEKSEIFDDQFSVERPDGSNFTLKIRSTKLEDSAMYFCASAPGTGAFQNGYTFGSGTRLTVV.

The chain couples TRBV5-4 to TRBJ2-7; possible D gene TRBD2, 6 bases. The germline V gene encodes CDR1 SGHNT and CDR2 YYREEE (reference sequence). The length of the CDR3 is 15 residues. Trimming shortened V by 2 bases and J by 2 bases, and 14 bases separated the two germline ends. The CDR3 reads CASSFAGGGTYEQYF. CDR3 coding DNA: TGTGCCAGCAGCTTCGCCGGTGGGGGGACCTACGAGCAGTACTTC.

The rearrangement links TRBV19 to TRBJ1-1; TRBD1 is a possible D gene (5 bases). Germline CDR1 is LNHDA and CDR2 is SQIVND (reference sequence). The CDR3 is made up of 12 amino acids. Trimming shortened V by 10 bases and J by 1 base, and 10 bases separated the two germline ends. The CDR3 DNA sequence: TGTGCCACCTCAACAGGGAACACTGAAGCTTTCTTT. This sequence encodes CATSTGNTEAFF.

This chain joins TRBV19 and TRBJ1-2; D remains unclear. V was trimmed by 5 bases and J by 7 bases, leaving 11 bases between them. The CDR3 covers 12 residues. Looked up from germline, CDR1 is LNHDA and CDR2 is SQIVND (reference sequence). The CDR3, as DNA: TGTGCCAGTAGTCCACGGACTATTGGCTACACCTTC. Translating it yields CASSPRTIGYTF.

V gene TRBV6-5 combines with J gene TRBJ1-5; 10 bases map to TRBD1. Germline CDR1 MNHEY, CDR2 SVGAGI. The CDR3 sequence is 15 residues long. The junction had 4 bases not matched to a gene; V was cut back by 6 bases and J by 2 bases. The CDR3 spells CASSRDRGGNQPQHF. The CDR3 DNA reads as TGTGCCAGCAGCCGGGACAGGGGAGGCAATCAGCCCCAGCATTTT.

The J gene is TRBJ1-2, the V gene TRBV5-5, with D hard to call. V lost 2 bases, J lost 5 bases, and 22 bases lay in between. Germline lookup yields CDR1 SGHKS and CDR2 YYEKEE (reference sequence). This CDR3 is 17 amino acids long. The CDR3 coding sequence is TGTGCCAGCAGCTTAGGGCCTCTTTCAGCGGGAGAGTATGGCTACACCTTC. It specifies CASSLGPLSAGEYGYTF.

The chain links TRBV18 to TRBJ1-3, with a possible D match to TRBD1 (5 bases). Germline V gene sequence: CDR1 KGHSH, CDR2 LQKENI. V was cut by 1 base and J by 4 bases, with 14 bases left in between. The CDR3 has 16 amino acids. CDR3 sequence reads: CASSPQGIQSGNTIYF. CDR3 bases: TGTGCCAGCTCACCACAGGGGATACAATCCGGAAACACCATATATTTT.